This T cell receptor beta chain stems from a study of cytotoxic CD8 clonotypes in ibrutinib-treated CLL. The authors obtained approximately 2 micrograms of genomic DNA from cryopreserved PBMCs for TCR beta libraries. Target depth was 1 in 200,000 to 1 in 1 million T cells, about 10x per clonotype. The table came from immunoSEQ multiplex PCR; TCRdb's copy has only in-frame clones and leaves some out. The data show some 80,000 clones, with 75% to 85% seen just once and more than 4.5% held by the top ten. Germline V gene lookup returns CDR1 MGHDK and CDR2 SYGVNS. The V and J ends lost 3 bases and 6 bases respectively, with 15 bases between them. The CDR3 length is 14 residues.

This chain connects TRBV25-1 to TRBJ2-7, with a tentative D call TRBD2 (6 bases). The receptor comes from a human donor with chronic lymphocytic leukemia. Sequencing used PBMCs, obtained after 12 months of ibrutinib treatment. The CDR3 spells CASSDPGLPLEQYF. Written as DNA, the CDR3 is TGTGCCAGCAGTGACCCGGGACTCCCCCTCGAGCAGTACTTC.